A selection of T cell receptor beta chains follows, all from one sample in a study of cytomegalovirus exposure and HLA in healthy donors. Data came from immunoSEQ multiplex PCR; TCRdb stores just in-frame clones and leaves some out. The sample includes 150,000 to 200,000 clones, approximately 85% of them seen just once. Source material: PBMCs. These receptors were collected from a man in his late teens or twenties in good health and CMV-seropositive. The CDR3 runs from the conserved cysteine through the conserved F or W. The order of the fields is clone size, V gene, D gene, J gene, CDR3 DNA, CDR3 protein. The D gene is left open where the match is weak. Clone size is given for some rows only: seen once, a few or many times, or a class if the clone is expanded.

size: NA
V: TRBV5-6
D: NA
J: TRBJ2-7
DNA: TGTGCCAGCAGCTTGGGACTGCACTACGAGCAGTACTTC
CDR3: CASSLGLHYEQYF

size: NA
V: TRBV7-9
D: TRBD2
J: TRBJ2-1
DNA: TGTGCCAGCAGCTTTAGGCGGGGGGGCATCGATGAGCAGTTCTTC
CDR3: CASSFRRGGIDEQFF

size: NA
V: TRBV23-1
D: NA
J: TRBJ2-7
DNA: TGCGCCAGCAGTCAATCGTGGGGGGATTGGGACGAGCAGTACTTC
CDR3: CASSQSWGDWDEQYF

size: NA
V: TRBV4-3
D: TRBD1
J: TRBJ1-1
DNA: TGCGCCAGCAGCCAAGGCACGGACAGGGTAAACACTGAAGCTTTCTTT
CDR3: CASSQGTDRVNTEAFF

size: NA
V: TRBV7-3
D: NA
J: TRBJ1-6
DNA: TGTGCCAGCAGCTTAGGTGGAGGTGGGAATTCACCCCTCCACTTT
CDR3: CASSLGGGGNSPLHF

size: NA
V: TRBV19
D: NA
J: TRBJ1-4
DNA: TGTGCCAGTAGTTCCTCCCCGGGAGGCGGTAATGAAAAACTGTTTTTT
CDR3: CASSSSPGGGNEKLFF

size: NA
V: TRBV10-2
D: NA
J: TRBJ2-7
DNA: TGCGCCAGCAGTGAGTCCGTGTCCGTCCACGAGCAGTACTTC
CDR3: CASSESVSVHEQYF

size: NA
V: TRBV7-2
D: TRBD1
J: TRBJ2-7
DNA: TGTGCCAGCAGCCCCTCATTTGGACAGGGCTACGAGCAGTACTTC
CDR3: CASSPSFGQGYEQYF

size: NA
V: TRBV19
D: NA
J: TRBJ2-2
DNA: TGTGCCAGTACTCAGGGGTCGAACACCGGGGAGCTGTTTTTT
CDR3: CASTQGSNTGELFF

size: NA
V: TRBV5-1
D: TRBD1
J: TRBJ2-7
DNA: TGCGCCAGCAGCTTGGGAACCGGGACAGAGACTTACGAGCAGTACTTC
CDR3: CASSLGTGTETYEQYF

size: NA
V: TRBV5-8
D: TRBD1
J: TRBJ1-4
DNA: TGTGCCAGCAGTTTGGGACAGGTTTTTTTTACTAATGAAAAACTGTTTTTT
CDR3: CASSLGQVFFTNEKLFF

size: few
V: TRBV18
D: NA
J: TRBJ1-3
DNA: TGTGCCAGCTCACCACGTCAGACAGGAGGTTCTGGAAACACCATATATTTT
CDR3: CASSPRQTGGSGNTIYF

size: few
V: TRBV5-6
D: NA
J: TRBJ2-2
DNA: TGTGCCAGCAGCTTGGTCCACGGACAGACCGGGGAGCTGTTTTTT
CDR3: CASSLVHGQTGELFF

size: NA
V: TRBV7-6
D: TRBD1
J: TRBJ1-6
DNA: TGTGCCAGCAGCCCAGGGACAGGGTCCTATAATTCACCCCTCCACTTT
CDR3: CASSPGTGSYNSPLHF

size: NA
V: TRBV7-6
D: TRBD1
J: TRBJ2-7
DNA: TGTGCCAGCAGCTTAGGGACAGGGTTTAACGACGAGCAGTACTTC
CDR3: CASSLGTGFNDEQYF

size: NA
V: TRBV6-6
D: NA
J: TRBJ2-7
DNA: TGTGCCAGCGCCGACGGAGGGGGCCCCTACGAGCAGTACTTC
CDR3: CASADGGGPYEQYF

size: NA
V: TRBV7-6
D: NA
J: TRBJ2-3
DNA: TGTGCCAGCAGCTCCCGGGGAGCCGGCGGTATGGATACGCAGTATTTT
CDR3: CASSSRGAGGMDTQYF

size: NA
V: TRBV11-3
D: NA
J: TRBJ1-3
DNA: TGTGCCAGCAGCTTTCCCTTGCCATTTTTCAGGGAGGGTTCTGGAAACACCATATATTTT
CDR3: CASSFPLPFFREGSGNTIYF

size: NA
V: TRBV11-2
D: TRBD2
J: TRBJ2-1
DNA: TGTGCCAGCAGCGGACTAGCGGGGGGGGAAGATGAGCAGTTCTTC
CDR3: CASSGLAGGEDEQFF

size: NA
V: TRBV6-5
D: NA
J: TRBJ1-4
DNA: TGTGCCAGCAGTTCCGCCTTGAGTGAAAAACTGTTTTTT
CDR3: CASSSALSEKLFF

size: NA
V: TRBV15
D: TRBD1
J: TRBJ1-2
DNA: TGTGCCACCAGCAGAGAGGTGGACAGGGACCTGAGTGGCTACACCTTC
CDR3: CATSREVDRDLSGYTF

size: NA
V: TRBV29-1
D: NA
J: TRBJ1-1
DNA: TGCAGCGTTTCTCCCTCGGGGATTAGAAACACTGAAGCTTTCTTT
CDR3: CSVSPSGIRNTEAFF

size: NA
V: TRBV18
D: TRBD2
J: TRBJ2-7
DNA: TGTGCCAGCTCACCAGTGCCGGGGGGGCGCTCCTACGAGCAGTACTTC
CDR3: CASSPVPGGRSYEQYF

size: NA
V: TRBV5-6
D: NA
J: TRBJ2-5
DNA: TGTGCCAGCAGCTTGGCGGGGGGCTCCATCTGGTACCAAGAGACCCAGTACTTC
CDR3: CASSLAGGSIWYQETQYF

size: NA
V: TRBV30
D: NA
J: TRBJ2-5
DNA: TGTGCCTGGAGTGTACAGGGAAACCAAGAGACCCAGTACTTC
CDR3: CAWSVQGNQETQYF

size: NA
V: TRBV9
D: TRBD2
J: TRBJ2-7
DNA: TGTGCCAGCAGCTTGGGGACTAGCGGGGCCTACGAGCAGTACTTC
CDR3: CASSLGTSGAYEQYF

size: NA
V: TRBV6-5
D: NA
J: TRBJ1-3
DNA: TGTGCCAGCAGTTTGACATCGAGCTCTGGAAACACCATATATTTT
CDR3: CASSLTSSSGNTIYF

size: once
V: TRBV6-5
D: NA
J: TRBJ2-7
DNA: TGTGCCAGCAGTTACTCGAAGAAGGGGGCCTACGAGCAGTACTTC
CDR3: CASSYSKKGAYEQYF

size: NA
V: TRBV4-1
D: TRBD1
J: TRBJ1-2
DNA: TGCGCCAGCAGCCACCCAATCTACAGGGGGGGTGGCTACACCTTC
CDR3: CASSHPIYRGGGYTF